The subject of this entry is one TCR beta chain. The repertoire was sequenced with immunoSEQ multiplex PCR; TCRdb's copy has only in-frame clones and lacks some. Of about 110,000 clones in the sample, about 80% were seen once. The record originates from a study of control samples from healthy donors and cancer patients. Germline CDR1 LNHDA, CDR2 SQIVND (reference sequence). This CDR3 has 15 residues. Trimming shortened V by 6 bases and J by 0 bases, and 14 bases separated the two germline ends. This TCR derives from a man aged 18 to 30 in good health. The chain joins TRBV19 to TRBJ1-1; the D gene is possibly TRBD1 (6 bases). The sequencing input was blood. The CDR3 loop reads CASRRGGQLNTEAFF. The CDR3 nucleotides are TGTGCCAGTAGGAGGGGGGGCCAGCTGAACACTGAAGCTTTCTTT. Based on the CDR3 plus reference TRBV19 and TRBJ1-1, the full variable domain is DGGITQSPKYLFRKEGQNVTLSCEQNLNHDAMYWYRQDPGQGLRLIYYSQIVNDFQKGDIAEGYSVSREKKESFPLTVTSAQKNPTAFYLCASRRGGQLNTEAFFGQGTRLTVV.